Below are 27 T cell receptor beta chains sequenced from a single sample in a study of CD8+ T cells in alopecia areata. RNA extraction was followed by reverse transcription into cDNA, which acted as the sequencing template. Sequencing was performed with immunoSEQ multiplex PCR; in TCRdb, only in-frame clones are kept and a portion is missing. The sample consists of fewer than 250,000 clones, approximately 57% of them appearing once. Treatment of the sample: oral pan-JAK inhibitor, 5-10 mg twice daily. Material: CD4+ T cells sorted from blood, obtained at week 24, from a patient treated with tofacitinib. The receptor source for this set is a human donor with alopecia areata.

This chain links TRBV2 with TRBJ2-1; 10 bases match TRBD2. Per the germline V gene, CDR1 is SNHLY and CDR2 is FYNNEI. J lost 5 bases, V lost 6 bases, and 7 bases had no gene match. The CDR3 runs 15 residues. CDR3 residues: CASSPTSGIHNEQFF. The CDR3 DNA reads as TGTGCCAGCAGCCCTACTAGCGGGATCCACAATGAGCAGTTCTTC.

The chain couples TRBV19 to TRBJ2-7, with TRBD1 matching 7 bases. This CDR3 is built from 14 residues. Trimming took 8 bases from V and 7 from J; bases not matched to a gene: 14. Per germline, CDR1 LNHDA and CDR2 SQIVND (reference sequence). This chain's CDR3 is CASEAPGQPQEQYF. The CDR3 nucleotides are TGTGCCAGTGAAGCTCCGGGACAGCCTCAAGAGCAGTACTTC.

The chain employs TRBV2 and TRBJ2-2, with unresolved D. CDR3 length: 12 residues. Trimming stripped 5 bases from V and 3 bases from J, with 4 bases between. Germline V CDR1 and CDR2: SNHLY, FYNNEI. CDR3 nucleotide sequence: TGTGCCAGCAGTCCCCACACCGGGGAGCTGTTTTTT. Translating gives CASSPHTGELFF.

This clone turned up a few times. The chain combines TRBV15 with TRBJ1-6, with 7 bases lining up with TRBD1. Germline V CDR1 and CDR2: LNHNV, YYDKDF (reference sequence). The V gene end was trimmed by 4 bases and the J gene end by 7 bases; junction bases not matched to a gene: 4. The CDR3 extends over 14 amino acids. The CDR3 sequence: CATSTQGGNSPLHF. The CDR3 coding sequence is TGTGCCACCAGCACCCAGGGGGGGAATTCACCCCTCCACTTT.

The sample holds one count of this clone. The chain links TRBV6-6 to TRBJ2-7; no reliable D call. Between the trimmed V and J ends, which lost 5 bases and 3 bases, there was a span of 14 bases. Looked up from germline, CDR1 is MNHNY and CDR2 is SVGAGI (reference sequence). The CDR3 runs 14 residues. The CDR3 is CASSPLLDGYEQYF. DNA for the CDR3: TGTGCCAGCAGTCCCCTCCTCGACGGCTACGAGCAGTACTTC.

This clone has a handful of counts. The V call is TRBV19, the J call TRBJ1-5; D call uncertain. With 6 bases removed from V and 0 bases from J, the gap between germline ends came to 12 bases. This CDR3 is 15 amino acids long. Germline CDR1 reads LNHDA; CDR2 reads SQIVND (reference sequence). CDR3 sequence: CASRMEDYSNQPQHF. CDR3 DNA: TGTGCCAGTAGGATGGAAGATTATAGCAATCAGCCCCAGCATTTT.

The chain combines TRBV15 with TRBJ2-3; the match to TRBD2 covers 14 bases. Germline V gives CDR1 LNHNV, CDR2 YYDKDF (reference sequence). The V and J ends lost 3 bases and 4 bases, in that order; junction bases with no gene match: 9. This CDR3 is built from 18 residues. CDR3 sequence reads: CATSSWTSGGLIADTQYF. DNA of the CDR3: TGTGCCACCAGCAGCTGGACTAGCGGGGGGTTAATCGCAGATACGCAGTATTTT.

V is TRBV18 and J is TRBJ2-7, with D possibly being TRBD1 or TRBD2 (6 bases each). The CDR3 is 14 residues long. CDR1 is KGHSH, CDR2 LQKENI, per germline. The V end lost 3 bases, the J end lost 3 bases, and 12 bases lay between the germline ends. The DNA for the CDR3 is TGTGCCAGCTCACCCTCGAGGGGGGTCTACGAGCAGTACTTC. Its translation is CASSPSRGVYEQYF.

The sample holds a few counts of this clone. The CDR3 DNA sequence: TGCAGCCTAAGGCTCCGGGGGACTGAAGCTTTCTTT. Its protein product is CSLRLRGTEAFF. The V call is TRBV29-1, the J call TRBJ1-1; the D gene is possibly TRBD1 (5 bases). CDR1 is SQVTM, CDR2 ANQGSEA, per germline. Trimming removed 8 bases from V and 5 bases from J, with 15 bases in between. The CDR3 extends over 12 amino acids. The variable domain in full, completed from reference TRBV29-1 and TRBJ1-1, reads SAVISQKPSRDICQRGTSLTIQCQVDSQVTMMFWYRQQPGQSLTLIATANQGSEATYESGFVIDKFPISRPNLTFSTLTVSNMSPEDSSIYLCSLRLRGTEAFFGQGTRLTVV.

V gene TRBV7-2 combines with J gene TRBJ1-5; D ambiguous. Trimming took off 5 bases at V and 5 bases at J, with 10 bases between the two ends. Germline CDR1 is SGHTA and CDR2 is FQGNSA. The length of the CDR3 is 13 residues. The CDR3 nucleotides read TGTGCCAGCAGCACCCAGGAGCATCAGCCCCAGCATTTT. Encoded protein: CASSTQEHQPQHF. The full variable domain, rest sourced from reference TRBV7-2 and TRBJ1-5, is GAGVSQSPSNKVTEKGKDVELRCDPISGHTALYWYRQSLGQGLEFLIYFQGNSAPDKSGLPSDRFSAERTGGSVSTLTIQRTQQEDSAVYLCASSTQEHQPQHFGDGTRLSIL.

The chain has TRBV6-6 and TRBJ1-5; the match to TRBD1 covers 7 bases. The CDR3 length is 15 residues. Germline trimming cut 6 bases from V and 2 bases from J; bases unmatched to any gene: 7. Germline V gives CDR1 MNHNY, CDR2 SVGAGI (reference sequence). CDR3 nucleotides: TGTGCCAGCAGCGACCCGGGACAGCGCAATCAGCCCCAGCATTTT. It is translated as CASSDPGQRNQPQHF.

This chain joins TRBV11-2 and TRBJ2-3; D might be TRBD1 (6 bases). Trimming took 0 bases from V and 2 from J, leaving 12 bases between them. This CDR3 contains 16 residues. CDR1 is SGHAT, CDR2 FQNNGV, per germline. The CDR3 nucleotides are TGTGCCAGCAGCTTAGATGGCACAGGGAACACAGATACGCAGTATTTT. Translation: CASSLDGTGNTDTQYF.

There are a few counts of this clone. V usage is TRBV7-2 and J usage is TRBJ2-3; tentative D call: TRBD1 (5 bases). Per germline, CDR1 SGHTA and CDR2 FQGNSA. Trimming removed 4 bases from V and 0 bases from J, with 11 bases in between. The CDR3 runs 15 residues. The CDR3 DNA reads TGTGCCAGCAGCTCGCAGGGCTCAAGCACAGATACGCAGTATTTT. It encodes CASSSQGSSTDTQYF.

Details on this clone: The sample holds other DNA sequences that translate to the same CDR3. The chain carries TRBV5-1 and TRBJ1-2; D may be TRBD1 (6 bases). CDR1 and CDR2 (germline): SGHRS, YFSETQ. The CDR3 loop spans 14 amino acids. The V end lost 4 bases, the J end lost 2 bases, and 12 bases lay between the germline ends. The DNA of the CDR3 is TGCGCCAGCAGCCCGGAAACAGGGAACTATGGCTACACCTTC. This translates into CASSPETGNYGYTF.

This clone appeared a few times. V is TRBV30 and J is TRBJ2-1, with 9 positions matching TRBD2. CDR1 GTSNPN and CDR2 SVGIG come from the germline V gene (reference sequence). The CDR3 length is 15 residues. The J segment lost 5 bases and the V segment lost 3 bases, leaving 8 bases of the junction unmatched. The CDR3 DNA reads as TGTGCCTGGAGGAGGGCTAGCGGGGTCAACAATGAGCAGTTCTTC. This gives the protein CAWRRASGVNNEQFF. Full variable domain (outside the CDR3, taken from reference TRBV30 and TRBJ2-1): SQTIHQWPATLVQPVGSPLSLECTVEGTSNPNLYWYRQAAGRGLQLLFYSVGIGQISSEVPQNLSASRPQDRQFILSSKKLLLSDSGFYLCAWRRASGVNNEQFFGPGTRLTVL.

This clone was seen only a few times. CDR3 region: CASSEFNEQFF. The CDR3 bases are TGTGCCAGCAGTGAATTCAATGAGCAGTTCTTC. The J gene is TRBJ2-1, the V gene TRBV25-1, with D unresolved. Germline CDR1 is MGHDK and CDR2 is SYGVNS. V lost 1 base and J 6 bases, leaving 1 base between the germline ends. This CDR3 is built from 11 residues.

This clone was recorded a few times. This chain joins TRBV11-1 and TRBJ2-7; TRBD1 or TRBD2 may be the D gene (6 bases each). Germline CDR1 and CDR2: SGHAT and FQDESV (reference sequence). There are 14 residues in the CDR3. V was cut by 6 bases and J by 2 bases, with 14 bases left in between. CDR3 DNA: TGTGCCAGCAGGGCGGGACACACGACCTACGAGCAGTACTTC. This gives the protein CASRAGHTTYEQYF.

V gene TRBV5-1 combines with J gene TRBJ2-2; weak D call: TRBD1 (6 bases). CDR1 and CDR2 (germline): SGHRS, YFSETQ. V was cut by 8 bases and J by 6 bases, with 17 bases left in between. CDR3 size: 14 residues. CDR3: CASKQGSNPGELFF. CDR3 sequence (DNA): TGCGCCAGTAAACAGGGAAGTAATCCCGGGGAGCTGTTTTTT. Based on the CDR3 plus reference TRBV5-1 and TRBJ2-2, the full variable domain is KAGVTQTPRYLIKTRGQQVTLSCSPISGHRSVSWYQQTPGQGLQFLFEYFSETQRNKGNFPGRFSGRQFSNSRSEMNVSTLELGDSALYLCASKQGSNPGELFFGEGSRLTVL.

In its sample, this clone was seen a few times. The same CDR3 can be traced to other DNA sequences in this sample. This sequence joins TRBV30 and TRBJ1-5; tentative D call: TRBD1 (6 bases). The CDR3 is made up of 15 amino acids. Germline V CDR1 and CDR2: GTSNPN, SVGIG (reference sequence). V was pared by 0 bases and J by 4 bases, with 13 bases between. The CDR3 DNA follows: TGTGCCTGGAGTGTCCCACAGGGTGGAAATCAGCCCCAGCATTTT. This gives the protein CAWSVPQGGNQPQHF.

V and J are TRBV9 and TRBJ2-7; the D gene is possibly TRBD2 (5 bases). Deletions cut 4 bases from V and 7 bases from J, with 18 bases between. The V gene's germline CDR1 is SGDLS and CDR2 YYNGEE. The CDR3 is 14 residues long. CDR3 nucleotide sequence: TGTGCCAGCAGCCCCCGTGAGGGCTACGGAGAGCAGTACTTC. Protein sequence: CASSPREGYGEQYF. The full variable domain, rest sourced from reference TRBV9 and TRBJ2-7, is DSGVTQTPKHLITATGQRVTLRCSPRSGDLSVYWYQQSLDQGLQFLIQYYNGEERAKGNILERFSAQQFPDLHSELNLSSLELGDSALYFCASSPREGYGEQYFGPGTRLTVT.

This clone was observed a few times. CDR3 in amino acids: CATRRDREDTEAFF. CDR3 DNA sequence: TGTGCCACCCGACGGGACAGGGAGGACACTGAAGCTTTCTTT. V usage is TRBV11-2 and J usage is TRBJ1-1; 9 bases fit TRBD1. Germline V lookup: CDR1 SGHAT, CDR2 FQNNGV. This CDR3 has 14 residues. V dropped 10 bases and J dropped 3; count of bases not matched to a gene: 9.

The gene calls are TRBV10-3 and TRBJ2-1; D is perhaps TRBD2 (6 bases). The CDR3 is made up of 12 amino acids. V was cut by 5 bases and J by 5 bases, with 7 bases left in between. Germline CDR1 ENHRY, CDR2 SYGVKD. The CDR3 sequence is CAISWTNNEQFF. CDR3 sequence (DNA): TGTGCCATCAGTTGGACTAACAATGAGCAGTTCTTC.

J is TRBJ1-5 and V is TRBV27, with 9 positions matching TRBD1. J gave up 7 bases and V 3 bases, and 10 bases lay outside the gene matches. The CDR3 length is 16 residues. Per the germline V gene, CDR1 is MNHEY and CDR2 is SMNVEV (reference sequence). The CDR3 DNA follows: TGTGCCAGCAGTTTTACCGGGACAGGGTTTTTGCAGCCCCAGCATTTT. Amino acid sequence: CASSFTGTGFLQPQHF.

The table lists this clone with a few counts. This chain connects TRBV7-2 to TRBJ2-5, with 15 bases identical to TRBD2. Germline V gene lookup returns CDR1 SGHTA and CDR2 FQGNSA. CDR3 length: 15 amino acids. V trimming: 2 bases; J trimming: 7 bases; junction bases outside the gene matches: 2. The CDR3 spells CASSLKGLAGGTQYF. The CDR3 DNA reads as TGTGCCAGCAGCTTAAAGGGACTAGCGGGGGGGACCCAGTACTTC.

This clone has a handful of counts. CDR3 bases: TGTGCCAGCAGCCAAGCCAGGGGAGTGGGGGAGCAGTACTTC. Amino acids: CASSQARGVGEQYF. The genes are TRBV14 and TRBJ2-7, with a tentative D call TRBD1 (6 bases). Germline CDR1 is SGHDN and CDR2 is FVKESK. The CDR3 is made up of 14 amino acids. V was pared by 1 base and J by 7 bases, with 14 bases between.

The chain uses TRBV9 and TRBJ1-2; D remains unclear. V lost 2 bases to trimming and J lost 0 bases, with 5 bases between them. This CDR3 is 13 amino acids long. Germline V gene sequence: CDR1 SGDLS, CDR2 YYNGEE. The chain's CDR3 is CASSVSANYGYTF. The CDR3, as DNA: TGTGCCAGCAGCGTGAGCGCTAACTATGGCTACACCTTC.

The chain links TRBV7-2 to TRBJ2-5; weak D call: TRBD1 (5 bases). The CDR3 is 14 amino acids. V was pared by 6 bases and J by 4 bases, with 15 bases between. Germline assignment: CDR1 SGHTA and CDR2 FQGNSA. The CDR3 bases are TGTGCCAGCAGTCCGGTAGGGGTTCTAGAGACCCAGTACTTC. Its protein is CASSPVGVLETQYF.